A selection of T cell receptor beta chains follows, all from one sample in a study of blood T cell repertoires in COVID-19. This table comes from immunoSEQ multiplex PCR, and its TCRdb copy is limited to in-frame clones, with some not included. In the table there are 350,000 to 450,000 clones, less than 90% of which are singletons. Specimen: peripheral blood. The receptors here all came from a woman aged 55-69 years with COVID-19, enrolled during active disease. CDR3s include the opening cysteine and the closing phenylalanine or tryptophan. The order of the fields is J gene, V gene, clone size, D gene, CDR3 protein, CDR3 DNA. The D gene is left open where the match is weak. Clone size appears in some rows only: once, few, many, or a class for an expanded clone.

TRBJ1-1 TRBV30 few . CAWSRGGTEAFF TGTGCCTGGAGTAGAGGGGGCACTGAAGCTTTCTTT
TRBJ1-6 TRBV19 . TRBD1 CASSITAGGSYNSPLHF TGTGCCAGTAGTATTACGGCAGGGGGCTCCTATAATTCACCCCTCCACTTT
TRBJ2-1 TRBV4-3 . TRBD1 CASSQGSGGFYNEQFF TGCGCCAGCAGCCAAGGGTCAGGGGGCTTCTACAATGAGCAGTTCTTC
TRBJ1-2 TRBV10-3 . TRBD1 CAISESSPRTGNGYTF TGTGCCATCAGTGAGTCGAGTCCAAGGACAGGGAACGGCTACACCTTC
TRBJ2-1 TRBV5-4 . . CASSPGIYNEQFF TGTGCCAGCAGCCCCGGGATCTACAATGAGCAGTTCTTC
TRBJ1-3 TRBV13 once . CASSSGVLGGGGNTIYF TGTGCCAGCAGTTCAGGTGTCCTGGGGGGTGGTGGAAACACCATATATTTT
TRBJ1-1 TRBV5-1 . . CASSPLGTGGVGNTEAFF TGCGCCAGCAGCCCTCTCGGTACGGGGGGCGTGGGGAACACTGAAGCTTTCTTT
TRBJ1-5 TRBV30 . TRBD1 CAWSVPGQGIPQPQHF TGTGCCTGGAGTGTCCCCGGACAGGGAATACCACAGCCCCAGCATTTT
TRBJ1-6 TRBV12-5 once TRBD1 CASGPRQGVTNSPLHF TGTGCTAGTGGTCCGAGACAGGGGGTCACGAATTCACCCCTCCACTTT
TRBJ2-7 TRBV7-2 once . CASRGGTYEQYF TGTGCCAGCCGTGGGGGGACCTACGAGCAGTACTTC
TRBJ1-5 TRBV5-1 . . CASSLWGDSNQPQHF TGCGCCAGCAGCTTGTGGGGAGATAGCAATCAGCCCCAGCATTTT
TRBJ2-7 TRBV18 . TRBD1 CASRRDRGYEQYF TGTGCCAGTCGCCGGGACAGGGGCTACGAGCAGTACTTC
TRBJ1-2 TRBV7-9 . . CASSHPTVLGSYGYTF TGTGCCAGCAGCCACCCGACAGTGCTAGGTAGCTATGGCTACACCTTC
TRBJ1-4 TRBV7-9 . . CASSAMGIRENEKLFF TGTGCCAGCAGCGCTATGGGGATCCGGGAAAATGAAAAACTGTTTTTT
TRBJ2-1 TRBV27 . . CASSIWGGGYNEQFF TGTGCCAGCAGTATATGGGGGGGCGGGTACAATGAGCAGTTCTTC
TRBJ1-2 TRBV3-1/TRBV3-2 . . CASSGSRGYTF TGTGCCAGCAGCGGGTCGAGGGGCTACACCTTC
TRBJ1-2 TRBV4-1 . . CASSQERGLLLKYGYTF TGCGCCAGCAGCCAAGAGCGTGGACTGTTACTTAAATATGGCTACACCTTC
TRBJ2-7 TRBV6-2/TRBV6-3 . . CASSYSAGIYEQYF TGTGCCAGCAGTTACTCTGCAGGGATCTACGAGCAGTACTTC
TRBJ2-3 TRBV30 . . CAGERGLSTDTQYF TGTGCCGGGGAAAGGGGTCTTAGCACAGATACGCAGTATTTT
TRBJ2-1 TRBV5-1 . . CASSFGQANEQFF TGCGCCAGCAGCTTTGGACAAGCCAATGAGCAGTTCTTC
TRBJ2-3 TRBV7-7 . . CASSLAGTSTDTQYF TGTGCCAGCAGCCTGGCCGGGACAAGCACAGATACGCAGTATTTT
TRBJ2-1 TRBV5-8 . TRBD1 CASSLAWAGGNEQFF TGTGCCAGCAGCTTGGCCTGGGCAGGGGGAAATGAGCAGTTCTTC
TRBJ2-7 TRBV6-5 . TRBD1 CASRGTGVWQYF TGTGCCAGCAGAGGGACAGGGGTTTGGCAGTACTTC
TRBJ2-3 TRBV7-2 . TRBD2 CASSLAILAGAVDTQYF TGTGCCAGCAGCTTAGCAATACTAGCGGGGGCGGTAGATACGCAGTATTTT
TRBJ2-1 TRBV10-3 . . CAISPIQGIGYNEQFF TGTGCCATCAGTCCGATCCAGGGAATAGGCTACAATGAGCAGTTCTTC
TRBJ1-3 TRBV15 . . CATSRDPGGGNTIYF TGTGCCACCAGCAGAGATCCGGGGGGCGGAAACACCATATATTTT
TRBJ1-6 TRBV5-1 . . CASSLDWGQGDSPLHF TGCGCCAGCAGCTTGGACTGGGGGCAGGGAGATTCACCCCTCCACTTT
TRBJ1-6 TRBV5-1 . . CASSPIGQSNSPLHF TGCGCCAGCAGCCCGATTGGACAGAGTAATTCACCCCTCCACTTT
TRBJ1-6 TRBV5-1 . TRBD1 CASSSGQGGSPLHF TGCGCCAGCAGCAGCGGACAGGGCGGTTCACCCCTCCACTTT
TRBJ2-3 TRBV9 . TRBD2 CASSVAGAGGLDTQYF TGTGCCAGCAGCGTAGCCGGAGCGGGGGGGCTAGATACGCAGTATTTT
TRBJ1-6 TRBV3-1/TRBV3-2 . . CASSQDDIWSDSPLHF TGTGCCAGCAGCCAAGACGACATCTGGTCAGATTCACCCCTCCACTTT
TRBJ1-6 TRBV4-3 once . CASSQDRGYPSYNSPLHF TGCGCCAGCAGCCAAGACCGGGGATACCCCTCCTATAATTCACCCCTCCACTTT
TRBJ2-5 TRBV2 . TRBD2 CASRATSGGETQYF TGTGCCAGCAGGGCGACTAGCGGGGGTGAGACCCAGTACTTC
TRBJ2-7 TRBV27 . . CASSPRLEHFYEQYF TGTGCCAGCAGTCCCCGACTGGAACACTTTTACGAGCAGTACTTC
TRBJ1-2 TRBV6-5 . . CASSTQGGGGYTF TGTGCCAGCAGTACCCAGGGAGGCGGCGGCTACACCTTC
TRBJ2-2 TRBV7-7 few . CASSFSSLGELFF TGTGCCAGCAGCTTTAGTTCCCTCGGGGAGCTGTTTTTT
TRBJ1-4 TRBV18 . . CASSPPNPERGEKLFF TGTGCCAGCTCACCACCTAACCCCGAACGGGGGGAAAAACTGTTTTTT
TRBJ2-5 TRBV5-8 . TRBD2 CASSFGTSGQETQYF TGTGCCAGCAGCTTTGGGACTAGCGGACAAGAGACCCAGTACTTC